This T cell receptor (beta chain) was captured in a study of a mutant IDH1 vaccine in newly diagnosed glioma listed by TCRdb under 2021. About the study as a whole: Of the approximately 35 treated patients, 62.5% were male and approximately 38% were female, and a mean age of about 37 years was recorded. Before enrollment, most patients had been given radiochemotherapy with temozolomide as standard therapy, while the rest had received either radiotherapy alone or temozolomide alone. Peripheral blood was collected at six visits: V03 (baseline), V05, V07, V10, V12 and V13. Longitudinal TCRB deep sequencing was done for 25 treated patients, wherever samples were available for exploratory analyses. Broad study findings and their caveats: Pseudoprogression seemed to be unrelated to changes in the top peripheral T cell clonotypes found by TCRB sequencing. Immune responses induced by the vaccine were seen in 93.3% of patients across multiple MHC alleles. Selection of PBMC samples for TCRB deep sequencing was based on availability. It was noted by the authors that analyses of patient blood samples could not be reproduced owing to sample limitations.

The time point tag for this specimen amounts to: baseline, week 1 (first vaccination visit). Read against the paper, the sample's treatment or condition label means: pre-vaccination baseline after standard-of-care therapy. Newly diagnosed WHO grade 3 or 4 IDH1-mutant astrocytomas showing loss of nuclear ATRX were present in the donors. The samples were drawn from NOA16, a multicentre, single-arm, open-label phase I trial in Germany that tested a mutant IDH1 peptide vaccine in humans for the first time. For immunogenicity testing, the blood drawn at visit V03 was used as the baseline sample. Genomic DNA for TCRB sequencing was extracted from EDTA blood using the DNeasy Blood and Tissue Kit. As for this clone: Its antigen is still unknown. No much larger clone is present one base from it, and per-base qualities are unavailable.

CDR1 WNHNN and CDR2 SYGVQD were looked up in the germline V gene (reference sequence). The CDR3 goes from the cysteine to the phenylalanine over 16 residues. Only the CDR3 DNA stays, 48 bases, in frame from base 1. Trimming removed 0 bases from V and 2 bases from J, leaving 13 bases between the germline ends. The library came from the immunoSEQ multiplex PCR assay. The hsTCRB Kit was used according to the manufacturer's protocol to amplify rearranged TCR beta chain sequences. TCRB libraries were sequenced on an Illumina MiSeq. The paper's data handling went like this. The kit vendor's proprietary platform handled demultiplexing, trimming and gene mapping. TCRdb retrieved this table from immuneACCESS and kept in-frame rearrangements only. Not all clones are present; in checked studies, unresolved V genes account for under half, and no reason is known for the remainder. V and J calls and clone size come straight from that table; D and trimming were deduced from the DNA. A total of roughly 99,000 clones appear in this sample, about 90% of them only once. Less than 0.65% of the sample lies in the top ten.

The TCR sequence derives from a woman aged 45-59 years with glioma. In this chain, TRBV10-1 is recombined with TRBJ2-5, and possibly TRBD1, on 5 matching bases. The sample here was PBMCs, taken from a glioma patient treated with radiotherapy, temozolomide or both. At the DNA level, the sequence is TGCGCCAGCAGTGAGTCTGCAGGGCCCTCTCAAGAGACCCAGTACTTC. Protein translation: CASSESAGPSQETQYF.